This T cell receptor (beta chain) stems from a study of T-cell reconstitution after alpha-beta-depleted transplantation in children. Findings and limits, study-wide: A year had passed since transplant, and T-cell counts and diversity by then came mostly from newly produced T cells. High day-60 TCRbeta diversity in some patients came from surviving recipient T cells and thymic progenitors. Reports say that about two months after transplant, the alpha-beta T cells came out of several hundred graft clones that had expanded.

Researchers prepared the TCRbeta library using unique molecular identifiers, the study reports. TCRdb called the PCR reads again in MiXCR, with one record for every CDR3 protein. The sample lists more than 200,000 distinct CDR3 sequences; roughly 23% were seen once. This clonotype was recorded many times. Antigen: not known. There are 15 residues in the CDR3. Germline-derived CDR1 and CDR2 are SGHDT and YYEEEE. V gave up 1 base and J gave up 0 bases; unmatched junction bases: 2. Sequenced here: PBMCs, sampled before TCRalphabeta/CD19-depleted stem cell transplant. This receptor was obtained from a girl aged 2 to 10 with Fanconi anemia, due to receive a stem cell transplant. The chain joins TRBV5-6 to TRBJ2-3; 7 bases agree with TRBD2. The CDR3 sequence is CASSLSGGSTDTQYF. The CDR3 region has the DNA TGTGCCAGCAGCTTGTCGGGGGGTAGCACAGATACGCAGTATTTT.